This TCR beta chain was recorded in a study of T-cell memory formation after mild COVID-19. TCRdb recomputed calls from the 5' RACE reads with MiXCR, one row per CDR3 protein. The sample has under 450,000 distinct CDR3 sequences; more than 20% are singletons. Study outcomes and limitations: Nothing confirmed that second-wave clones peaking on day 37 were specific for SARS-CoV-2. Clones which contracted sat mainly in CM and EM if CD4+, and in EMRA if CD8+. Pre-infection memory held some responding clones, suggesting pre-existing cross-reactive T cells responded.

This clonotype has more than one count but fewer than ten. Its target is not known. J gave up 6 bases and V 1 base, and 1 base lay outside the gene matches. The V gene's germline CDR1 is SGHRS and CDR2 YFSETQ. This CDR3 comprises 13 residues. This sequence originates from an adult woman who had mild COVID-19 (a few samples of this study predate the infection). Cell type and time point are not known. The J gene is TRBJ2-4, the V gene TRBV5-1, with 7 bases lining up with TRBD2. Sequenced input: PBMCs or a T cell subset sorted from them (not recorded which). The CDR3 DNA reads as TGCGCCAGCAGCTTGTCGGGGGGAAACATTCAGTACTTC. This encodes CASSLSGGNIQYF.